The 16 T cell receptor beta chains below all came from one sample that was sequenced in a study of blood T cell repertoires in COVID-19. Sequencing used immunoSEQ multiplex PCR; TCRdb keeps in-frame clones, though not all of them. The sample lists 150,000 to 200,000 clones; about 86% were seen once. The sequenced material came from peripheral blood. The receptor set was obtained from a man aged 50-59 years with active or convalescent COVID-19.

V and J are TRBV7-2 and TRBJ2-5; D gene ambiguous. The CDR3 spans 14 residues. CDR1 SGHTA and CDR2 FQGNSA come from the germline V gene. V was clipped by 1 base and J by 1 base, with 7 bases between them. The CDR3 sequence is CASSLGSVQETQYF. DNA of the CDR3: TGTGCCAGCAGCTTAGGATCAGTCCAAGAGACCCAGTACTTC. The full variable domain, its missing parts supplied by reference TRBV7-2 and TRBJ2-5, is GAGVSQSPSNKVTEKGKDVELRCDPISGHTALYWYRQSLGQGLEFLIYFQGNSAPDKSGLPSDRFSAERTGGSVSTLTIQRTQQEDSAVYLCASSLGSVQETQYFGPGTRLLVL.

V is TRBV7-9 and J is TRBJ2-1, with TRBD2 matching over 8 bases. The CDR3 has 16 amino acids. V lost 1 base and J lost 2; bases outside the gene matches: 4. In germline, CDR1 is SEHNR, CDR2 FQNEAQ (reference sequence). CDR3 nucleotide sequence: TGTGCCAGCAGCTTAGGTGGAGCGGGAGCCTACAATGAGCAGTTCTTC. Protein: CASSLGGAGAYNEQFF.

The CDR3 DNA follows: TGTGCCAGCAGTTTGACAGGCCATTCACCCCTCCACTTT. Protein: CASSLTGHSPLHF. The chain links TRBV6-2 or TRBV6-3 to TRBJ1-6; possibly TRBD1 for D (6 bases). The V end was cut by 4 bases, the J end by 8 bases, with 9 bases between. Germline V gives CDR1 MNHEY, CDR2 SVGEGT. The CDR3 spans 13 residues.

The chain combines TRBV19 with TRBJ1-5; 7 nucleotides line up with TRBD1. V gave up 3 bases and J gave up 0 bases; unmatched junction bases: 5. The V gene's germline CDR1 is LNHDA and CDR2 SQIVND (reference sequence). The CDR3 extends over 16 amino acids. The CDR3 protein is CASSISRDSSNQPQHF. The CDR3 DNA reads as TGTGCCAGTAGTATTAGCCGGGACAGTAGCAATCAGCCCCAGCATTTT.

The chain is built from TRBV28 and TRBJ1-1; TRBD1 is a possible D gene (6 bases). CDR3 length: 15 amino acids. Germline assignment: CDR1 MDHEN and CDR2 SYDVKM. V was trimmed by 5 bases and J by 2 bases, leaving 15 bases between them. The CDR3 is CASSANGGVNTEAFF. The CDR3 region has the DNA TGTGCCAGCAGTGCCAATGGGGGCGTAAACACTGAAGCTTTCTTT.

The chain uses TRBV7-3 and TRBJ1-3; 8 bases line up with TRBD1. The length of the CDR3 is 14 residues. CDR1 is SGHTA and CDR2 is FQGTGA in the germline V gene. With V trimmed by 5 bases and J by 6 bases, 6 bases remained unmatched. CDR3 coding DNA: TGTGCCAGCAGCCCGACAGGGGCAGAAAACACCATATATTTT. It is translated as CASSPTGAENTIYF.

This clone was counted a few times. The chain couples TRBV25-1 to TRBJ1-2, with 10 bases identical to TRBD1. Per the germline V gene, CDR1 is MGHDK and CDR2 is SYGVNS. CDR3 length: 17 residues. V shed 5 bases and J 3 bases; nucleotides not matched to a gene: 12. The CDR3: CASSTTGGGSRDYGYTF. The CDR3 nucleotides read TGTGCCAGCAGTACGACAGGGGGCGGTAGTCGAGACTATGGCTACACCTTC.

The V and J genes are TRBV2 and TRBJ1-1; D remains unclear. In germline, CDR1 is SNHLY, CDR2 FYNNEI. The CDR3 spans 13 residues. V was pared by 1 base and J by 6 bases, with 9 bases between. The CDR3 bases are TGTGCCAGCAGTGAAGAGAGCCTCGCTGAAGCTTTCTTT. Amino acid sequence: CASSEESLAEAFF. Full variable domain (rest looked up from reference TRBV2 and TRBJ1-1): EPEVTQTPSHQVTQMGQEVILRCVPISNHLYFYWYRQILGQKVEFLVSFYNNEISEKSEIFDDQFSVERPDGSNFTLKIRSTKLEDSAMYFCASSEESLAEAFFGQGTRLTVV.

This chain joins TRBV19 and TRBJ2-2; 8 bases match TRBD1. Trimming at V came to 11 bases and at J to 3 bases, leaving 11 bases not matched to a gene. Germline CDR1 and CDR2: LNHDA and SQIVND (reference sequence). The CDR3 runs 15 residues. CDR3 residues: CAGGPRQGHTGELFF. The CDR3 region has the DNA TGTGCCGGCGGCCCGAGACAGGGGCACACCGGGGAGCTGTTTTTT.

The CDR3 protein is CAWIGQGAGSGTQYF. The CDR3 bases are TGTGCCTGGATTGGGCAGGGGGCGGGATCTGGGACCCAGTACTTC. This rearrangement joins TRBV30 to TRBJ2-5; 8 bases line up with TRBD1. V lost 4 bases to trimming and J lost 7 bases; unmatched junction nucleotides: 14. This CDR3 contains 15 residues. Looked up from germline, CDR1 is GTSNPN and CDR2 is SVGIG (reference sequence).

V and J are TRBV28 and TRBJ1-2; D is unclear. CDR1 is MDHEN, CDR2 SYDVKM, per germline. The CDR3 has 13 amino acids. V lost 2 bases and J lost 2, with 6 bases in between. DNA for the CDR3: TGTGCCAGCAGTTTACCCAGAAACTATGGCTACACCTTC. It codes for CASSLPRNYGYTF.

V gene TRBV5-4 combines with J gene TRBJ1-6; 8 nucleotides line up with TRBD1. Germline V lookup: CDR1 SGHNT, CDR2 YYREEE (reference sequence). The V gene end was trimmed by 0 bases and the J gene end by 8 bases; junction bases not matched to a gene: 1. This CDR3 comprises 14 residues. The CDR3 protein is CASSLVQGDSPLHF. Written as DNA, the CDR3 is TGTGCCAGCAGCTTGGTACAGGGGGATTCACCCCTCCACTTT.

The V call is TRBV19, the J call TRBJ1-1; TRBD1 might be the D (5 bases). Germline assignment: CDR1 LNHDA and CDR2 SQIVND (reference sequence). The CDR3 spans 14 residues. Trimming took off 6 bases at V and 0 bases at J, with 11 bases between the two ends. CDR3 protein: CASSLDRLNTEAFF. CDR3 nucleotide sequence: TGTGCCAGTAGCCTCGACAGACTGAACACTGAAGCTTTCTTT.

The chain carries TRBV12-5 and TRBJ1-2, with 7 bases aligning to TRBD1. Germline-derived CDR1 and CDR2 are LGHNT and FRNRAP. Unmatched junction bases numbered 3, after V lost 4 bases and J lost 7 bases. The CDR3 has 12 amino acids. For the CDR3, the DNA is TGTGCTAGTGGTTCTACAGGGGCTGGCTACACCTTC. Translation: CASGSTGAGYTF.

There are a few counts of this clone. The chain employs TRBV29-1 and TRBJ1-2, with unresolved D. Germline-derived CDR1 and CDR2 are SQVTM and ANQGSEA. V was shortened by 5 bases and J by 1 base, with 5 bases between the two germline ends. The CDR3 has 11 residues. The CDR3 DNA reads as TGCAGCGTTCCCCATAACTATGGCTACACCTTC. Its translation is CSVPHNYGYTF.

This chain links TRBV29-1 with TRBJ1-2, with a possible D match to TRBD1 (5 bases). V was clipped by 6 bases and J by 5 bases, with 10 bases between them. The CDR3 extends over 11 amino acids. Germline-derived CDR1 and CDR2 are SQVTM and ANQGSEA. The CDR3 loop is CSVARGYGYTF. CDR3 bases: TGCAGCGTGGCCCGGGGGTATGGCTACACCTTC.